This TCR beta chain comes out of a study of CD8 T cells in Susac syndrome. High-throughput TCR beta sequencing covered peripheral CD8+ and CD4+ T cells. The CDR3 has 13 amino acids. Germline V gene lookup returns CDR1 MNHNS and CDR2 SASEGT. The V and J ends lost 6 bases and 4 bases, in that order; junction bases with no gene match: 6. This clonotype was seen a few times. Random hexamers were used to reverse transcribe an amount of about 0.5 to 1 ug RNA. TCRdb reanalysed the immunoSEQ multiplex PCR reads using MiXCR and keeps one entry per CDR3 protein. Here the sample spans 150,000 or so distinct CDR3 sequences, 95% to 96% being singletons.

This clonotype originated in a human donor with multiple sclerosis. Input material: CD8+ T cells from PBMCs. The chain couples TRBV6-1 to TRBJ2-7; 7 bases agree with TRBD1. CDR3 residues: CASSSLTGYEQYV. Here the CDR3 DNA reads TGTGCCAGCAGCTCCCTGACAGGGTACGAGCAGTACGTC.